This T cell receptor beta chain was identified in a study of T cell responses to AZD1222 COVID-19 vaccine. Germline lookup yields CDR1 GTSNPN and CDR2 SVGIG (reference sequence). Trimming took 3 bases from V and 7 from J; bases not matched to a gene: 10. The CDR3 runs 15 residues. As to this clone: Its antigen is not known.

Study-level results: Elevations in Spike-specific TCR breadth and depth followed administration of two AZD1222 doses. Close to half of spike-specific TCRs reportedly recognize unmutated variant regions. Only a handful of individuals given AZD1222 were seropositive at baseline.

Method: immunoSEQ multiplex PCR; TCRdb's copy keeps in-frame clones and lacks some. The sample has 120,000 or so clones; about 90% are singletons. The V gene is TRBV30, the J gene TRBJ2-2; TRBD2 matches 8 bases. The specimen was peripheral blood, collected on day 0 of AZD1222 vaccination. This receptor was identified in an adult in good health. The CDR3 DNA reads as TGTGCCTGGAGATCAAAAGCGGGAGCTCTCGGGGAGCTGTTTTTT. Its protein is CAWRSKAGALGELFF.